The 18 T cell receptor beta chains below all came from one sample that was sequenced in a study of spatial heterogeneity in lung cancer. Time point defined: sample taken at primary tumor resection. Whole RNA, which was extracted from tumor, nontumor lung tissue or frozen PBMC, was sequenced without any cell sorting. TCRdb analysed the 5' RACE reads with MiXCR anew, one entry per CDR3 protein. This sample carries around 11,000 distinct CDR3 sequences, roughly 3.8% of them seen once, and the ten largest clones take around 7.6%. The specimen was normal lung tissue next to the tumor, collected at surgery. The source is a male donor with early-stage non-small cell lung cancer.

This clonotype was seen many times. The CDR3 DNA sequence: TGCGCCAGTAAACCCGGGACCTCGAACACCGGGGAGCTGTTTTTT. It translates to CASKPGTSNTGELFF. This chain uses TRBV5-1 with TRBJ2-2; D possibly uses TRBD1 or TRBD2 (5 bases each). CDR3 size: 15 residues. Deletions cut 8 bases from V and 0 bases from J, with 14 bases between. Germline loops: CDR1 SGHRS, CDR2 YFSETQ.

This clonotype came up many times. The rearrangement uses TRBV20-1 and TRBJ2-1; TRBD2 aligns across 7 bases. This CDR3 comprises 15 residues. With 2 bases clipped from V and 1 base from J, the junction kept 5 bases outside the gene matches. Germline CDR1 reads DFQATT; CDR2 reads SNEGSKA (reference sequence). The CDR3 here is CSARPSGKSYNEQFF. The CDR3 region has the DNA TGCAGTGCTAGACCGAGCGGGAAGTCCTACAATGAGCAGTTCTTC.

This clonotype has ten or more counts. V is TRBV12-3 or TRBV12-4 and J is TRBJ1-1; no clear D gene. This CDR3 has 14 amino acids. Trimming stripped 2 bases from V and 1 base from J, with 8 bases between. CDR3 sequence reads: CASSLRSTNTEAFF. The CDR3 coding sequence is TGTGCCAGCAGTTTAAGGTCAACGAACACTGAAGCTTTCTTT.

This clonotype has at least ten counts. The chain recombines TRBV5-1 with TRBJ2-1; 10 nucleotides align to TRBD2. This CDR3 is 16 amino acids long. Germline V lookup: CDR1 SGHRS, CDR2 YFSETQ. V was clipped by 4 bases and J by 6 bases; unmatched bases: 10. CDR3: CASSPPLAGQANEQFF. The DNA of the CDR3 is TGCGCCAGCAGCCCCCCACTAGCGGGACAGGCCAATGAGCAGTTCTTC. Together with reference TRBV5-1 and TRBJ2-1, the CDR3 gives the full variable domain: KAGVTQTPRYLIKTRGQQVTLSCSPISGHRSVSWYQQTPGQGLQFLFEYFSETQRNKGNFPGRFSGRQFSNSRSEMNVSTLELGDSALYLCASSPPLAGQANEQFFGPGTRLTVL.

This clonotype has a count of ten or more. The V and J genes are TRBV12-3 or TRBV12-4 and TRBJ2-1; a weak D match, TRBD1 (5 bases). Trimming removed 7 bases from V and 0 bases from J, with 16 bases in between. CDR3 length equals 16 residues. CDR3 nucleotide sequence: TGTGCCAGCACCCCTGAAGGGGTCAACTCCTACAATGAGCAGTTCTTC. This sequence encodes CASTPEGVNSYNEQFF.

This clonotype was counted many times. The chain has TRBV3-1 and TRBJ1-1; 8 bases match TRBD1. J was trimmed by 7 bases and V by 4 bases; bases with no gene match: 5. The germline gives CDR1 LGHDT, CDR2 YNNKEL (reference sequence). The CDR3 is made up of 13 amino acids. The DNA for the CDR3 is TGTGCCAGCAGCCCGGACAGGGCAAGTGAAGCTTTCTTT. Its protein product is CASSPDRASEAFF.

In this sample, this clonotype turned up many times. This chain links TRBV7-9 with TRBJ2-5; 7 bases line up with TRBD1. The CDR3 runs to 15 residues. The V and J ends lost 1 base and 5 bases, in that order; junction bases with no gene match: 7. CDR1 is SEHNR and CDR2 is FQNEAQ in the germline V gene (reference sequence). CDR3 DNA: TGTGCCAGCAGCTTAGTGCACAGGGGCAAGGAGACCCAGTACTTC. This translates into CASSLVHRGKETQYF.

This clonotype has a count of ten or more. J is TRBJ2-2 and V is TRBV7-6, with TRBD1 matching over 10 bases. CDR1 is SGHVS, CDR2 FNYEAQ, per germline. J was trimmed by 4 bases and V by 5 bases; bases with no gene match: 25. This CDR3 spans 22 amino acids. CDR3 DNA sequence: TGTGCCAGCAGCCCTGAAACCCTTCGGGACAGGGGTGGAGGGCGTAGCACCGGGGAGCTGTTTTTT. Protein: CASSPETLRDRGGGRSTGELFF.

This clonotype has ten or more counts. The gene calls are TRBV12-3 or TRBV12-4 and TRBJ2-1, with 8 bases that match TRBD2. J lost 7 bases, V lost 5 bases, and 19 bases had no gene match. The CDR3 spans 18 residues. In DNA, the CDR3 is TGTGCCAGCAGTCCCTCGGGGGGGCTTAGCGGGTCCATGAATGAGCAGTTCTTC. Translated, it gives CASSPSGGLSGSMNEQFF.

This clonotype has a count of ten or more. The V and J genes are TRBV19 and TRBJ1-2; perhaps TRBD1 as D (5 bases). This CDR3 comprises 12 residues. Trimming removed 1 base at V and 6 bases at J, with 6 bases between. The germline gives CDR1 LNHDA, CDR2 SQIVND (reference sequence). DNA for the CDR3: TGTGCCAGTAGTATAGCCAGGGATGGCTACACCTTC. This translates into CASSIARDGYTF. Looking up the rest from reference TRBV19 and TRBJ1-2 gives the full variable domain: DGGITQSPKYLFRKEGQNVTLSCEQNLNHDAMYWYRQDPGQGLRLIYYSQIVNDFQKGDIAEGYSVSREKKESFPLTVTSAQKNPTAFYLCASSIARDGYTFGSGTRLTVV.

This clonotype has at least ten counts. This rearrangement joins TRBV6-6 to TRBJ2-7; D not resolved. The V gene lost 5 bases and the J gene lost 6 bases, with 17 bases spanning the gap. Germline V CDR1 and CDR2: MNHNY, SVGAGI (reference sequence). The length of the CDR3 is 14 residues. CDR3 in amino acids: CASSLKRTQGEQYF. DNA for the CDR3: TGTGCCAGCAGTCTAAAAAGAACGCAAGGCGAGCAGTACTTC.

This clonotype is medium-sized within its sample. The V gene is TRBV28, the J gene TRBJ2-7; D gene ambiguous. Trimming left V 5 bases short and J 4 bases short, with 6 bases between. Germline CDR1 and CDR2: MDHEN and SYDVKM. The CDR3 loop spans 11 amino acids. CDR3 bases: TGTGCCAGCAGTGAGAGATACGAGCAGTACTTC. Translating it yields CASSERYEQYF.

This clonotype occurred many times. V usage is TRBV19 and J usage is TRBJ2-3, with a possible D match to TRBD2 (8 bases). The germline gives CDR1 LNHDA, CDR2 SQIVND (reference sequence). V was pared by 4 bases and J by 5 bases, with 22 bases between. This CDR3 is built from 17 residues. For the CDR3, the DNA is TGTGCCAGTAGTACTGGGACAGAAGGACTAGCCAGAGATACGCAGTATTTT. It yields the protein CASSTGTEGLARDTQYF.

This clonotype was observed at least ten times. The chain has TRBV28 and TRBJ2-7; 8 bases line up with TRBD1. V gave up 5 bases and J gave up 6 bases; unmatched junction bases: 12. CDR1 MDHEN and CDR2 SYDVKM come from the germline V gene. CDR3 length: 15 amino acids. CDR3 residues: CASSPRTGKRFEQYF. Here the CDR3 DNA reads TGTGCCAGCAGTCCTCGGACAGGGAAAAGATTCGAGCAGTACTTC.

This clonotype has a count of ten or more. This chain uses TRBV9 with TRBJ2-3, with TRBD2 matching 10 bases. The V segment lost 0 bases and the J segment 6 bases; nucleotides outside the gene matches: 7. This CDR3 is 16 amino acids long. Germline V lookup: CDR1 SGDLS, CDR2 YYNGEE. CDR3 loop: CASSVAPSGGLDTQYF. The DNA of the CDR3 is TGTGCCAGCAGCGTAGCACCTAGCGGGGGTTTGGATACGCAGTATTTT. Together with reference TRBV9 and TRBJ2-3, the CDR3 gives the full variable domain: DSGVTQTPKHLITATGQRVTLRCSPRSGDLSVYWYQQSLDQGLQFLIQYYNGEERAKGNILERFSAQQFPDLHSELNLSSLELGDSALYFCASSVAPSGGLDTQYFGPGTRLTVL.

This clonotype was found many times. The chain's CDR3 is CASTTEAGTAKNIQYF. CDR3 nucleotides: TGTGCCAGCACTACGGAGGCAGGTACAGCCAAAAACATTCAGTACTTC. V gene TRBV2 combines with J gene TRBJ2-4, with D possibly TRBD2 on 5 matching bases. The CDR3 runs to 16 residues. Deletions cut 7 bases from V and 0 bases from J, with 16 bases between. Germline CDR1 is SNHLY and CDR2 is FYNNEI.

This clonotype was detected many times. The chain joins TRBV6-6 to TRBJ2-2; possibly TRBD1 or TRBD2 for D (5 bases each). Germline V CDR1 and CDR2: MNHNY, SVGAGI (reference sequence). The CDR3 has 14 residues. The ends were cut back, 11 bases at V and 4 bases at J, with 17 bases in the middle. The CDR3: CAGNSGTATGELFF. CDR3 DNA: TGTGCCGGAAACTCCGGGACGGCCACCGGGGAGCTGTTTTTT.

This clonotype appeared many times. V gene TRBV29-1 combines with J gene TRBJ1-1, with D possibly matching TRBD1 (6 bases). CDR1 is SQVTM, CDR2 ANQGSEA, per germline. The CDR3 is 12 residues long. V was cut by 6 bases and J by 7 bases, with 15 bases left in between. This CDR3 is CSVGHLGFEAFF. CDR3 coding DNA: TGCAGCGTGGGACATCTGGGCTTTGAAGCTTTCTTT.